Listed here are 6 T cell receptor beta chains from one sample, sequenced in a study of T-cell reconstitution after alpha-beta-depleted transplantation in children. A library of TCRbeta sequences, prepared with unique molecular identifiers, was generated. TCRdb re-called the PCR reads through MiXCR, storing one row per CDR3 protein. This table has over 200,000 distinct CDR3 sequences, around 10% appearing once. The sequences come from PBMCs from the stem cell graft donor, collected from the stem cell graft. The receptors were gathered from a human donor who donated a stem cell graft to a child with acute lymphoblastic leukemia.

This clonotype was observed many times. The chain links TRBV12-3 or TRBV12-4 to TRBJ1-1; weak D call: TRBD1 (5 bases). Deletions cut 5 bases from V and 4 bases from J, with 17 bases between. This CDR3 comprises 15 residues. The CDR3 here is CASSDGRDGGTEAFF. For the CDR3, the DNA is TGTGCCAGCAGTGACGGACGAGACGGGGGCACTGAAGCTTTCTTT.

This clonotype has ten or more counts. CDR3 in DNA: TGTGCCACCAGTGATTTGGGGCGTGGGCAGTTCTTC. Amino acid sequence: CATSDLGRGQFF. The V and J genes are TRBV24-1 and TRBJ2-1; D is unclear. Trimming left V 0 bases short and J 12 bases short, with 8 bases between. Per the germline V gene, CDR1 is KGHDR and CDR2 is SFDVKD. The CDR3 spans 12 residues.

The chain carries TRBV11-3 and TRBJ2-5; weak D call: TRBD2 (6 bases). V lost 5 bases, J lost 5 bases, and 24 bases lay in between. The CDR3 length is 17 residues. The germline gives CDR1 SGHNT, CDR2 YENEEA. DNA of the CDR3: TGTGCCAGCAGCCCGAGGTCTTTGCGGGGTGGTTCGGAGACCCAGTACTTC. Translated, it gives CASSPRSLRGGSETQYF.

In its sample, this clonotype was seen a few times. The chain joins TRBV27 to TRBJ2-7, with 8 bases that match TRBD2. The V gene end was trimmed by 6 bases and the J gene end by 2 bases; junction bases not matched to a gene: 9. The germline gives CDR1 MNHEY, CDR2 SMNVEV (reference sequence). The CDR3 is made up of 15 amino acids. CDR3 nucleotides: TGTGCCAGCAGCTTGACTAGCGCACCACCCTACGAGCAGTACTTC. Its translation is CASSLTSAPPYEQYF.

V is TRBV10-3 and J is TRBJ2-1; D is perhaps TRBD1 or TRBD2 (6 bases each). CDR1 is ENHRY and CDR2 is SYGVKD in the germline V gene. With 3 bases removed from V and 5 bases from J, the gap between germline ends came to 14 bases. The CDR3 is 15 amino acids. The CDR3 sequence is CAISDGLGGNNEQFF. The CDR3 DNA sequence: TGTGCCATCAGTGATGGGTTAGGGGGGAACAATGAGCAGTTCTTC.

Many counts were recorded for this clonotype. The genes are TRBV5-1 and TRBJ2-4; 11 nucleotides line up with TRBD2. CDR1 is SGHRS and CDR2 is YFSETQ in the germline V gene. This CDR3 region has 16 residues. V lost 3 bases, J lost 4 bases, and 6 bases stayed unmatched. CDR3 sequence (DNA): TGCGCCAGCAGCTCCCCGACTAGCGGGACAAAAAACATTCAGTACTTC. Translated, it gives CASSSPTSGTKNIQYF.